The 31 T cell receptor beta chains given below trace back to one sample, sequenced in a study of spatial heterogeneity in lung cancer. Study results and caveats: Mutation tallies in tumors tracked expanded intratumoral alpha and beta TCR counts.

TCRdb re-analysed the 5' RACE reads in MiXCR, keeping a single row per CDR3 protein. The table records thousands of distinct CDR3 sequences, approximately 10% of them present only once. These TCRs are of unknown antigen specificity. This sample's time point: sample taken at primary tumor resection. Sequenced material: lung tumor tissue, taken at surgery. These receptors came from a male donor with early-stage non-small cell lung cancer.

This clonotype showed up just a few times. V gene TRBV7-9 combines with J gene TRBJ1-1; D gene uncertain. V was pared by 5 bases and J by 0 bases, with 7 bases between. The CDR3 spans 13 residues. Germline V lookup: CDR1 SEHNR, CDR2 FQNEAQ (reference sequence). CDR3 region: CASSQWMNTEAFF. CDR3 nucleotides: TGTGCCAGCAGCCAGTGGATGAACACTGAAGCTTTCTTT.

In this sample, this clonotype turned up many times. The rearrangement uses TRBV7-2 and TRBJ1-2; no clear D. V was trimmed by 0 bases and J by 5 bases, leaving 7 bases between them. The CDR3 extends over 13 amino acids. The germline V gene encodes CDR1 SGHTA and CDR2 FQGNSA. CDR3 residues: CASSLAGGYGYTF. CDR3 bases: TGTGCCAGCAGCTTAGCTGGAGGTTATGGCTACACCTTC.

By share of the sample, this clonotype is medium-sized. This chain uses TRBV7-6 with TRBJ2-3; a weak D match, TRBD1 (6 bases). Trimming left V 5 bases short and J 4 bases short, with 10 bases between. The CDR3 extends over 13 amino acids. The germline V gene has CDR1 SGHVS and CDR2 FNYEAQ. The CDR3 DNA is TGTGCCAGCAGCCTCGGACAGTCAGATACGCAGTATTTT. Translation: CASSLGQSDTQYF.

By sample share, this clonotype is medium-sized (0.01 to 0.1%). The gene calls are TRBV5-1 and TRBJ2-6, with a possible D match to TRBD1 (5 bases). Trimming left V 3 bases short and J 0 bases short, with 16 bases between. CDR3 length equals 18 residues. The germline V gene encodes CDR1 SGHRS and CDR2 YFSETQ. The CDR3 region has the DNA TGCGCCAGCAGCTGGCCGGTGGGGCGCGACTCTGGGGCCAACGTCCTGACTTTC. This sequence encodes CASSWPVGRDSGANVLTF.

The rearrangement joins TRBV7-2 to TRBJ2-2; 8 bases are a match to TRBD2. J gave up 4 bases and V 5 bases, and 6 bases lay outside the gene matches. Germline V gene data show CDR1 as SGHTA and CDR2 as FQGNSA. The CDR3 is 15 residues long. CDR3 in DNA: TGTGCCAGCAGCATTGGGACTAGTAGCACCGGGGAGCTGTTTTTT. Translating gives CASSIGTSSTGELFF.

The chain uses TRBV4-3 and TRBJ2-2; no firm D call. The germline V gene encodes CDR1 LGHNA and CDR2 YSLEER. The CDR3 has 14 amino acids. Trimming shortened V by 4 bases and J by 6 bases, and 12 bases separated the two germline ends. As DNA, the CDR3 is TGCGCCAGCAGCCCCACCCTCGGACCCGGGGAGCTGTTTTTT. Protein: CASSPTLGPGELFF.

This clonotype was observed a handful of times. The CDR3 spells CASSPEGDKNIQYF. The CDR3 DNA reads as TGTGCCAGCAGCCCTGAAGGGGACAAAAACATTCAGTACTTC. V and J are TRBV12-3 or TRBV12-4 and TRBJ2-4, with D tentatively TRBD1 (5 bases). Trimming left V 6 bases short and J 3 bases short, with 12 bases between. CDR3 length equals 14 residues.

CDR3 bases: TGTGCCAGCAGCACACGCTCCTACAATGAGCAGTTCTTC. Translated, it gives CASSTRSYNEQFF. J is TRBJ2-1 and V is TRBV6-2 or TRBV6-3, with D uncertain. From germline, CDR1 is MNHEY and CDR2 SVGEGT. The CDR3 runs to 13 residues. Trimming took off 6 bases at V and 0 bases at J, with 6 bases between the two ends.

V and J are TRBV5-1 and TRBJ2-3; no clear D gene. Trimming cost V 0 bases and J 4 bases, with 3 bases left between them. This CDR3 has 12 residues. In germline, CDR1 is SGHRS, CDR2 YFSETQ. As DNA, the CDR3 is TGCGCCAGCAGCTTGGAAGCAGATACGCAGTATTTT. Amino acids: CASSLEADTQYF.

By sample fraction, this clonotype is medium-sized. V usage is TRBV4-2 and J usage is TRBJ2-1; 7 nucleotides align to TRBD1. CDR3 size: 16 residues. V trimming: 0 bases; J trimming: 3 bases; junction bases outside the gene matches: 5. CDR1 is LGHNA, CDR2 YNFKEQ, per germline. CDR3 DNA sequence: TGTGCCAGCAGCCAAGAACAGGGGACGATCTACAATGAGCAGTTCTTC. It codes for CASSQEQGTIYNEQFF.

This clonotype was counted between two and nine times. The chain employs TRBV10-3 and TRBJ2-1; 8 bases are shared with TRBD1. The V gene's germline CDR1 is ENHRY and CDR2 SYGVKD. The CDR3 is 16 residues long. V lost 3 bases, J lost 7 bases, and 11 bases stayed unmatched. Here the CDR3 reads CAISDWTGTGFNEQFF. The CDR3 DNA sequence: TGTGCCATCAGTGATTGGACAGGGACGGGATTTAATGAGCAGTTCTTC.

By frequency in the sample, this clonotype is medium-sized. The rearrangement links TRBV12-3 or TRBV12-4 to TRBJ2-2, with 10 bases aligning to TRBD2. The CDR3 contains 15 residues. V lost 5 bases, J lost 6 bases, and 6 bases stayed unmatched. The CDR3 bases are TGTGCCAGCAGTCCTACTAGCGGGACCGCCGGGGAGCTGTTTTTT. This codes for CASSPTSGTAGELFF.

The chain uses TRBV6-1 and TRBJ2-1; 10 bases agree with TRBD2. CDR3 length: 15 residues. The V segment lost 2 bases and the J segment 8 bases; nucleotides outside the gene matches: 6. Per the germline V gene, CDR1 is MNHNS and CDR2 is SASEGT. CDR3: CASSERSGRGDEQFF. CDR3 DNA: TGTGCCAGCAGTGAACGCAGCGGGAGGGGCGATGAGCAGTTCTTC.

The CDR3 nucleotides read TGTGCCAGCAGCCTCCAAGAGGGGAGAGGGGAGACCCAGTACTTC. This gives the protein CASSLQEGRGETQYF. This chain links TRBV7-9 with TRBJ2-5, with D perhaps given as TRBD1 or TRBD2 (5 bases each). The V end lost 5 bases, the J end lost 5 bases, and 18 bases lay between the germline ends. Germline CDR1 and CDR2: SEHNR and FQNEAQ (reference sequence). The CDR3 spans 15 residues.

This clonotype was seen more than once but under ten times. The genes are TRBV2 and TRBJ1-6, with TRBD1 identical over 8 bases. The CDR3 contains 13 residues. The germline CDR1 and CDR2 sequences are SNHLY and FYNNEI. Losses at the gene ends were 8 bases for V and 7 bases for J; bases not matched to a gene: 4. CDR3 residues: CASQQGENSPLHF. CDR3 sequence (DNA): TGTGCCAGCCAACAGGGGGAAAATTCACCCCTCCACTTT.

In its sample, this clonotype is medium-sized. This chain uses TRBV7-9 with TRBJ1-2; D might be TRBD1 (5 bases). Trimming removed 5 bases at V and 6 bases at J, with 13 bases between. The CDR3 has 13 residues. CDR1 and CDR2 from the germline V gene are SEHNR and FQNEAQ (reference sequence). The CDR3 region has the DNA TGTGCCAGCAGCCTGGCCGGGACCGATGGCTACACCTTC. Amino acid sequence: CASSLAGTDGYTF.

This clonotype occurred a few times. The chain recombines TRBV7-9 with TRBJ2-7, with D perhaps TRBD2 (6 bases). The CDR3 spans 13 residues. CDR1 and CDR2 from the germline V gene are SEHNR and FQNEAQ (reference sequence). The V end lost 7 bases, the J end lost 4 bases, and 14 bases lay between the germline ends. The CDR3 is CASTPGDAYEQYF. CDR3 bases: TGTGCCAGCACTCCGGGAGATGCGTACGAGCAGTACTTC.

This clonotype appeared a few times. This chain uses TRBV29-1 with TRBJ2-1; possibly TRBD1 for D (6 bases). Per germline, CDR1 SQVTM and CDR2 ANQGSEA. This CDR3 spans 14 amino acids. This CDR3 reads CYEQGPCSDNEQFF. CDR3 sequence (DNA): TGCTACGAACAGGGCCCCTGTTCGGACAATGAGCAGTTCTTC.

This clonotype was picked up a small number of times. This sequence joins TRBV19 and TRBJ1-1; tentative D call: TRBD1 (5 bases). The CDR3 covers 14 residues. From germline, CDR1 is LNHDA and CDR2 SQIVND (reference sequence). Trimming pared 7 bases from V and 1 base from J, leaving 13 bases between. The CDR3 sequence is CASNWGPSNTEAFF. The DNA of the CDR3 is TGTGCCAGTAATTGGGGACCCTCGAACACTGAAGCTTTCTTT.

This clonotype rates as medium-sized (0.01 to 0.1%). This rearrangement joins TRBV29-1 to TRBJ2-5; tentatively, D is TRBD2 (6 bases). V gave up 4 bases and J gave up 1 base, with 10 bases separating them. The CDR3 is 13 residues long. CDR1 SQVTM and CDR2 ANQGSEA come from the germline V gene. CDR3 region: CSVVRDFQETQYF. CDR3 nucleotide sequence: TGCAGCGTTGTCAGGGACTTCCAAGAGACCCAGTACTTC. Filled out from reference TRBV29-1 and TRBJ2-5, the complete variable domain reads SAVISQKPSRDICQRGTSLTIQCQVDSQVTMMFWYRQQPGQSLTLIATANQGSEATYESGFVIDKFPISRPNLTFSTLTVSNMSPEDSSIYLCSVVRDFQETQYFGPGTRLLVL.

This clonotype was seen only a few times. This sequence joins TRBV28 and TRBJ1-5; no reliable D call. CDR3 size: 14 residues. Germline assignment: CDR1 MDHEN and CDR2 SYDVKM. Trimming stripped 3 bases from V and 3 bases from J, with 9 bases between. DNA for the CDR3: TGTGCCAGCAGTTTCTGGATAGACAATCAGCCCCAGCATTTT. Amino acid sequence: CASSFWIDNQPQHF.

The V and J genes are TRBV20-1 and TRBJ2-7; possibly TRBD1 or TRBD2 for D (6 bases each). Trimming removed 6 bases at V and 7 bases at J, with 19 bases between. In germline, CDR1 is DFQATT, CDR2 SNEGSKA (reference sequence). The CDR3 length is 13 residues. The CDR3 region is CSAARGHQPEQYF. The CDR3 bases are TGCAGTGCCGCGCGGGGACACCAACCGGAGCAGTACTTC.

This clonotype was seen a handful of times. One end of the junction is discordant with germline, which a read error may explain. V is TRBV7-2 and J is TRBJ2-7; 13 bases match TRBD2. Looked up from germline, CDR1 is SGHTA and CDR2 is FQGNSA. This CDR3 has 13 residues. CDR3 coding DNA: TGTGCCAGCAGCCCAGGACTAGCGGGGGCCCAACTCTTC. As protein: CASSPGLAGAQLF.

This chain joins TRBV19 and TRBJ2-5; D perhaps matches TRBD2 (5 bases). The CDR3 consists of 13 residues. Germline loops: CDR1 LNHDA, CDR2 SQIVND (reference sequence). The V gene lost 4 bases and the J gene lost 5 bases, with 11 bases spanning the gap. CDR3 amino acids: CASSNRGWETQYF. CDR3 bases: TGTGCCAGTAGTAATCGGGGTTGGGAGACCCAGTACTTC.

This clonotype occurred once. The chain joins TRBV12-3 or TRBV12-4 to TRBJ2-5; D uncertain. V lost 7 bases to trimming and J lost 3 bases, with 6 bases between them. CDR3 size: 11 residues. CDR3 in DNA: TGTGCCAGCAAAACAGAAGAGACCCAGTACTTC. Its protein product is CASKTEETQYF.

This clonotype has only a few counts. V and J are TRBV4-1 and TRBJ1-2; the D gene is possibly TRBD1 (5 bases). This CDR3 spans 17 amino acids. Germline values: CDR1 MGHRA, CDR2 YSYEKL. V was pared by 3 bases and J by 4 bases, with 21 bases between. The CDR3 DNA is TGCGCCAGCAGCCACCGTGGCGGGCCCCCGGGGCTCTATGGCTACACCTTC. The encoded protein is CASSHRGGPPGLYGYTF.

This clonotype is medium-sized in the sample. V usage is TRBV27 and J usage is TRBJ2-2; 7 bases map to TRBD1. Germline CDR1 is MNHEY and CDR2 is SMNVEV (reference sequence). This CDR3 has 18 residues. The trim removed 5 bases at V and 3 bases at J, leaving 15 bases unmatched. The CDR3 is CASSPNPRGGRHTGELFF. CDR3 sequence (DNA): TGTGCCAGCAGTCCCAACCCTCGAGGGGGCAGGCACACCGGGGAGCTGTTTTTT.

This clonotype was recorded a few times. V usage is TRBV2 and J usage is TRBJ1-1; D perhaps matches TRBD1 (5 bases). This CDR3 is built from 15 residues. The germline V and J ends were trimmed by 5 bases and 5 bases, with 18 bases remaining between them. Germline V gives CDR1 SNHLY, CDR2 FYNNEI. The CDR3 spells CASSHYGAAGTEAFF. DNA of the CDR3: TGTGCCAGCAGTCACTACGGGGCCGCCGGTACTGAAGCTTTCTTT.

The V and J genes are TRBV15 and TRBJ2-3, with 14 bases identical to TRBD2. Per the germline V gene, CDR1 is LNHNV and CDR2 is YYDKDF (reference sequence). V gave up 4 bases and J gave up 6 bases; unmatched junction bases: 9. The CDR3 has 17 amino acids. The CDR3 DNA reads TGTGCCACCAGCAAGGGGACTAGCGGGAGTTTAGGTGATACGCAGTATTTT. Its translation is CATSKGTSGSLGDTQYF.

This clonotype is medium-sized within its sample. The chain couples TRBV6-5 to TRBJ1-2; D uncertain. V was pared by 2 bases and J by 4 bases, with 8 bases between. Germline CDR1 reads MNHEY; CDR2 reads SVGAGI. The CDR3 has 13 residues. CDR3 loop: CASSYNTLYGYTF. DNA for the CDR3: TGTGCCAGCAGTTACAACACACTCTATGGCTACACCTTC.

In this sample, this clonotype turned up a few times. The genes are TRBV6-5 and TRBJ2-1; 10 bases are shared with TRBD2. Trimming removed 1 base from V and 0 bases from J; junction bases left unmatched: 12. Germline lookup yields CDR1 MNHEY and CDR2 SVGAGI. CDR3 size: 20 residues. The CDR3, as DNA: TGTGCCAGCAGTTACTGGGCTAGCGGGAGCTCCCCCAGCTCCTACAATGAGCAGTTCTTC. It is translated as CASSYWASGSSPSSYNEQFF.